One and the same sample provided the 17 T cell receptor beta chains below, sequenced in a study of T cells in Graves' hyperthyroidism and ophthalmopathy. The investigators amplified TCR beta CDR3 regions from RNA transcripts. With the HTBI primer set, the TCR CDR3 went through a first round of RT-PCR. TCRdb re-called the multiplex PCR reads with MiXCR, one entry per CDR3 protein. The table lists hundreds of thousands of distinct CDR3 sequences, around 15% of them singletons. The sequencing sample was made of blood. The receptors stem from a woman between 50 and 59 years old with Graves' ophthalmopathy.

This clonotype was seen repeatedly, ten times or more. The chain carries TRBV7-9 and TRBJ2-3; 11 bases are a match to TRBD1. With V trimmed by 1 base and J by 1 base, 4 bases remained unmatched. This CDR3 region has 17 residues. Germline V gene data show CDR1 as SEHNR and CDR2 as FQNEAQ (reference sequence). This chain's CDR3 is CASSLVGQGARTDTQYF. The CDR3 bases are TGTGCCAGCAGCTTAGTAGGACAGGGGGCTCGCACAGATACGCAGTATTTT.

This clonotype was seen more than once but under ten times. The chain is built from TRBV19 and TRBJ1-2, with D possibly matching TRBD1 (5 bases). Germline CDR1 LNHDA, CDR2 SQIVND (reference sequence). This CDR3 spans 14 amino acids. The V and J ends lost 8 bases and 4 bases respectively, with 17 bases between them. The CDR3: CASEPGMIPYGYTF. The CDR3 DNA follows: TGTGCCAGTGAGCCAGGGATGATTCCCTATGGCTACACCTTC.

At least ten counts were recorded for this clonotype. The V call is TRBV27, the J call TRBJ1-1; 9 nucleotides line up with TRBD1. This CDR3 contains 14 residues. The J segment lost 6 bases and the V segment lost 5 bases, leaving 7 bases of the junction unmatched. Germline values: CDR1 MNHEY, CDR2 SMNVEV (reference sequence). CDR3 DNA sequence: TGTGCCAGCAGTGTCCTGGACAGGGGCGCTGAAGCTTTCTTT. Protein: CASSVLDRGAEAFF.

This clonotype was observed many times. This chain connects TRBV3-1 to TRBJ1-1, with a possible D match to TRBD1 (6 bases). From germline, CDR1 is LGHDT and CDR2 YNNKEL (reference sequence). The ends were cut back, 3 bases at V and 1 base at J, with 9 bases in the middle. This CDR3 spans 14 amino acids. CDR3 in DNA: TGTGCCAGCAGCCAGGCGGACAGGAACACTGAAGCTTTCTTT. It yields the protein CASSQADRNTEAFF.

In its sample, this clonotype was seen many times. This chain uses TRBV20-1 with TRBJ2-5; D unclear. With 3 bases removed from V and 2 bases from J, the gap between germline ends came to 7 bases. The CDR3 loop spans 12 amino acids. Germline CDR1 DFQATT, CDR2 SNEGSKA (reference sequence). The DNA for the CDR3 is TGCAGTGCTAGCATCCAGCAAGAGACCCAGTACTTC. It encodes CSASIQQETQYF.

This clonotype was counted at least ten times. CDR3 in DNA: TGCGCCAGCACGACGGGTAAAGTCAATGAGCAGTTCTTC. Protein sequence: CASTTGKVNEQFF. V usage is TRBV5-1 and J usage is TRBJ2-1, with no clear D. The CDR3 length is 13 residues. CDR1 and CDR2 (germline): SGHRS, YFSETQ. V was clipped by 6 bases and J by 6 bases, with 13 bases between them. Full variable domain (outside the CDR3, taken from reference TRBV5-1 and TRBJ2-1): KAGVTQTPRYLIKTRGQQVTLSCSPISGHRSVSWYQQTPGQGLQFLFEYFSETQRNKGNFPGRFSGRQFSNSRSEMNVSTLELGDSALYLCASTTGKVNEQFFGPGTRLTVL.

This clonotype was picked up many times. This chain connects TRBV29-1 to TRBJ2-5; TRBD1 matches at 12 bases. The CDR3 has 15 amino acids. Germline lookup yields CDR1 SQVTM and CDR2 ANQGSEA. J lost 4 bases, V lost 4 bases, and 7 bases had no gene match. CDR3 nucleotides: TGCAGCGTTGGGGGGACAGGGGGCATTGGAGAGACCCAGTACTTC. Protein sequence: CSVGGTGGIGETQYF.

This clonotype was seen at least ten times. V and J are TRBV30 and TRBJ2-1, with 7 nucleotides matching TRBD2. The V segment lost 2 bases and the J segment 8 bases; nucleotides outside the gene matches: 12. Germline lookup yields CDR1 GTSNPN and CDR2 SVGIG (reference sequence). The length of the CDR3 is 15 residues. CDR3 protein: CAWSLLGGVRDEQFF. In DNA, the CDR3 is TGTGCCTGGAGTCTTTTGGGGGGGGTGCGGGATGAGCAGTTCTTC.

A few counts support this clonotype. The chain joins TRBV19 to TRBJ2-1; 8 bases line up with TRBD2. CDR3 length: 17 amino acids. CDR1 is LNHDA and CDR2 is SQIVND in the germline V gene (reference sequence). J was trimmed by 0 bases and V by 5 bases; bases with no gene match: 9. The CDR3 protein is CASSDKRSGSSYNEQFF. The CDR3 region has the DNA TGTGCCAGTAGTGACAAGCGAAGCGGGAGCTCCTACAATGAGCAGTTCTTC.

This chain connects TRBV10-3 to TRBJ2-5, with 9 bases aligning to TRBD2. V shed 5 bases, J shed 4 bases, and the junction held 8 bases outside the gene matches. Germline CDR1 and CDR2: ENHRY and SYGVKD. CDR3 size: 15 residues. The CDR3 here is CAISKGAGGGETQYF. For the CDR3, the DNA is TGTGCCATCAGTAAAGGAGCGGGAGGAGGAGAGACCCAGTACTTC.

V gene TRBV28 combines with J gene TRBJ2-2; TRBD1 matches 10 bases. Germline V gene sequence: CDR1 MDHEN, CDR2 SYDVKM. V was clipped by 6 bases and J by 0 bases; unmatched bases: 7. The CDR3 extends over 17 amino acids. The CDR3 region is CASSAGQGRPNTGELFF. In nucleotides, the CDR3 is TGTGCCAGCAGCGCGGGACAGGGGCGCCCGAACACCGGGGAGCTGTTTTTT.

This clonotype was counted ten times or more. The rearrangement joins TRBV12-3 or TRBV12-4 to TRBJ1-1; D ambiguous. V was shortened by 0 bases and J by 5 bases, with 1 base between the two germline ends. This CDR3 comprises 11 residues. The chain's CDR3 is CASSLATEAFF. The CDR3 DNA reads as TGTGCCAGCAGTTTAGCGACTGAAGCTTTCTTT.

This clonotype was recorded many times. The chain is built from TRBV20-1 and TRBJ1-4; no reliable D call. Trimming took 2 bases from V and 0 from J, leaving 7 bases between them. The germline gives CDR1 DFQATT, CDR2 SNEGSKA (reference sequence). The CDR3 is made up of 14 amino acids. The CDR3 DNA is TGCAGTGCTAGATCGGCCACAACTAATGAAAAACTGTTTTTT. This gives the protein CSARSATTNEKLFF.

In this sample, this clonotype turned up many times. V gene TRBV30 combines with J gene TRBJ1-5, with D perhaps matching TRBD1 (6 bases). The V and J ends lost 1 base and 2 bases respectively, with 9 bases between them. The CDR3 runs to 14 residues. The germline gives CDR1 GTSNPN, CDR2 SVGIG (reference sequence). This CDR3 is CAWSAGVGNQPQHF. The CDR3 DNA is TGTGCCTGGAGTGCAGGGGTTGGCAATCAGCCCCAGCATTTT.

Only a few counts were recorded for this clonotype. The V call is TRBV16, the J call TRBJ2-7; 10 positions match TRBD2. The CDR3 consists of 16 residues. The germline V gene has CDR1 KGHSY and CDR2 FQNENV. After removal of 3 bases from V and 2 bases from J, the junction contained 7 bases not matched to a gene. CDR3 DNA sequence: TGTGCCAGCAGCCATAGTAGCGGGAGGAACCCCTACGAGCAGTACTTC. Encoded protein: CASSHSSGRNPYEQYF. The full variable domain, in which reference TRBV16 and TRBJ2-7 provide the parts outside the CDR3, is GEEVAQTPKHLVRGEGQKAKLYCAPIKGHSYVFWYQQVLKNEFKFLISFQNENVFDETGMPKERFSAKCLPNSPCSLEIQATKLEDSAVYFCASSHSSGRNPYEQYFGPGTRLTVT.

This clonotype was picked up a small number of times. The V call is TRBV7-6, the J call TRBJ2-5; no firm D call. The V end was cut by 5 bases, the J end by 6 bases, with 19 bases between. The CDR3 extends over 15 amino acids. CDR1 is SGHVS and CDR2 is FNYEAQ in the germline V gene. The CDR3 region is CASSIGRAMGKTQYF. DNA for the CDR3: TGTGCCAGCAGCATAGGTCGGGCGATGGGTAAGACCCAGTACTTC.

This clonotype was recorded many times. This chain joins TRBV5-1 and TRBJ2-2; 7 nucleotides match TRBD2. V was pared by 2 bases and J by 7 bases, with 14 bases of the junction left unmatched. Germline V gene lookup returns CDR1 SGHRS and CDR2 YFSETQ. CDR3 length equals 17 residues. CDR3 sequence: CASSFPLSAGENGELFF. In nucleotides, the CDR3 is TGCGCCAGCAGCTTCCCCCTTTCGGCGGGAGAGAACGGGGAGCTGTTTTTT.